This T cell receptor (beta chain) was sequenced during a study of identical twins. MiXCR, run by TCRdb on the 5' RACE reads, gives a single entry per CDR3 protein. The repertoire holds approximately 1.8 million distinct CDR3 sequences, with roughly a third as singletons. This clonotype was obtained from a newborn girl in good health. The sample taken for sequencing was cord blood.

The CDR3 nucleotides read TGTGCCAGCACCGGCGGGGACGCCTACAATGAGCAGTTCTTC. Its protein product is CASTGGDAYNEQFF. V usage is TRBV2 and J usage is TRBJ2-1; D is perhaps TRBD2 (6 bases). CDR1 is SNHLY and CDR2 is FYNNEI in the germline V gene. Trimming shortened V by 7 bases and J by 2 bases, and 12 bases separated the two germline ends. This CDR3 region has 14 residues.